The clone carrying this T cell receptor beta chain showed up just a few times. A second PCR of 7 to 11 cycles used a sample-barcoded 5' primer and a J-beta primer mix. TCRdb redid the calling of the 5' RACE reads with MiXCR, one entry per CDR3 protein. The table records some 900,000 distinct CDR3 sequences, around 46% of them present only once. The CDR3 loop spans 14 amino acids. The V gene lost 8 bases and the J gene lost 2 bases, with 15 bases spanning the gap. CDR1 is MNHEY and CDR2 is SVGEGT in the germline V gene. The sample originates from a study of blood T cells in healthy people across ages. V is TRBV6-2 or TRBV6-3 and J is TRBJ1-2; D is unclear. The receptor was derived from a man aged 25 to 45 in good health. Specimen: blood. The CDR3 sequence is CASSYFPGNYGYTF. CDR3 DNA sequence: TGTGCCAGCTCCTACTTCCCGGGGAACTATGGCTACACCTTC.